The clone carrying this T cell receptor beta chain was detected only a few times. The data stem from a study of CD4 and CD8 cells across lung adenocarcinoma regions. Donors had localized lung adenocarcinoma, a non-small cell lung cancer. Germline V CDR1 and CDR2: LGHNA, YNFKEQ. The ends lost 0 bases at V and 5 bases at J; junction bases unmatched: 6. The CDR3 covers 15 residues. TCRdb passed the PCR reads through MiXCR, listing each CDR3 protein once. The data contain some 9,700 distinct CDR3 sequences, roughly 52% of them singletons. The receptor was isolated from a female donor with lung adenocarcinoma. The CD4 and CD8 labels of this study may be unreliable. Specimen: CD8+ T cells from the margin of a lung tumor. This chain connects TRBV4-2 to TRBJ2-5, with 7 bases fitting TRBD1. CDR3 in amino acids: CASSQDRGRVETQYF. The CDR3 region has the DNA TGTGCCAGCAGCCAAGATAGGGGGCGCGTGGAGACCCAGTACTTC.